Sequencing of this T cell receptor (beta chain) was carried out in a study of blood T cells in healthy people across ages. General study findings and limits: Among long-lived donors, naive CD4+ cells were more numerous and diversity higher than in aged donors. Estimates based on one million T cells were treated as lower bounds. Conclusively comparing naive with antigen-experienced cells was impossible with unsorted PBMCs.

A second PCR, run for roughly 7 to 12 cycles, used a sample-barcoded 5' primer plus a J-beta primer mix. From the 5' RACE reads, TCRdb called clonotypes with MiXCR, one entry per CDR3 protein. This sample carries more than 800,000 distinct CDR3 sequences, about 30% of them seen once, and the ten largest clones take 17%. Each donor's blood draw was roughly 10 milliliters of peripheral blood. On this clonotype: Its antigen is not identified.

This CDR3 has 13 amino acids. Trimming pared 0 bases from V and 9 bases from J, leaving 11 bases between. CDR1 and CDR2 (germline): MGHRA, YSYEKL. The chain employs TRBV4-1 and TRBJ2-5, with D unclear. The receptor's source is a woman of 80 years or more in good health. Source material: blood. CDR3 sequence: CASSQDLNMAQYF. The CDR3 DNA follows: TGCGCCAGCAGCCAAGACCTGAATATGGCCCAGTACTTC.